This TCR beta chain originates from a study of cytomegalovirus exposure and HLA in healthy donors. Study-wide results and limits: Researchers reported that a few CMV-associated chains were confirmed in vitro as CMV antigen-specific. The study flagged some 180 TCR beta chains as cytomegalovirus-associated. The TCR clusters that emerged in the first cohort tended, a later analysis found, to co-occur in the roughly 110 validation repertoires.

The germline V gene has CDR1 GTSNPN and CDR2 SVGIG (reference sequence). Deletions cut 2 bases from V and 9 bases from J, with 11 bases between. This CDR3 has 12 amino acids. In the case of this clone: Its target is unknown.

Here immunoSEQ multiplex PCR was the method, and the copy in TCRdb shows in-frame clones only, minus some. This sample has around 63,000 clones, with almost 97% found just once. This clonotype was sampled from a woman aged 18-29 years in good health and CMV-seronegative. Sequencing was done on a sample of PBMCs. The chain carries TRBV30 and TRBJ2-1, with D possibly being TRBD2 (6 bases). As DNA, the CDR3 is TGTGCCTGGAGTCCACGGCGGGGTGAGCAGTTCTTC. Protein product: CAWSPRRGEQFF.